Each of the 27 T cell receptor beta chains below was sequenced from the same sample in a study of tumor-infiltrating lymphocytes in primary liver carcinoma. TCR beta cDNA was made from 450 to 500 ng total RNA with a constant-region primer. Three-round nested multiplex PCR performed with slightly modified ARM-PCR produced the TCR beta libraries. With TRBV1-TRBV30 forward primers and a C-beta reverse primer, the first two PCR rounds were run for around 11 cycles each. TCRdb reprocessed the multiplex PCR reads with MiXCR, giving one entry per CDR3 protein. The sample has approximately 340,000 distinct CDR3 sequences; about 61% are singletons. The researchers obtained blood RNA from unsorted whole blood and also extracted germline DNA. Sample: peripheral blood. Receptors were obtained from a middle-aged man with primary liver carcinoma and hepatitis B virus infection.

The rearrangement links TRBV28 to TRBJ2-1; D not certain. Per the germline V gene, CDR1 is MDHEN and CDR2 is SYDVKM. The CDR3 is made up of 13 amino acids. V lost 7 bases and J lost 2, with 9 bases in between. The CDR3 protein is CASTRFTYNEQFF. CDR3 DNA sequence: TGTGCCAGCACTAGGTTCACCTACAATGAGCAGTTCTTC.

In regard to this clonotype: Since the CDR3 does not end with the conserved phenylalanine or tryptophan, this likely comes from a read error. CDR3 sequence reads: CAISPFWNTDTQYC. Written as DNA, the CDR3 is TGTGCCATCAGTCCATTCTGGAACACAGATACGCAGTATTGT. This chain links TRBV12-3 or TRBV12-4 with TRBJ2-3; D remains unclear. The CDR3 is 14 amino acids.

A single count supports this clonotype. A single base separates this from a much larger clone, so it may be a read error. The CDR3 does not end in the conserved phenylalanine or tryptophan, so this is likely a read error. The rearrangement links TRBV4-2 to TRBJ2-2, with 9 bases matching TRBD1. This CDR3 contains 15 residues. The trim removed 4 bases at V and 5 bases at J, leaving 5 bases unmatched. Germline V lookup: CDR1 LGHNA, CDR2 YNFKEQ. The CDR3 here is CASSPPGQGTGELFL. The CDR3 DNA is TGTGCCAGCAGCCCACCGGGACAGGGAACCGGGGAGCTGTTTCTT.

The sample holds one count of this clonotype. This may arise from a read error, as a much more abundant clone is one base away. This sequence joins TRBV4-2 and TRBJ2-2; 7 bases are a match to TRBD2. The CDR3 has 15 amino acids. Germline V gene sequence: CDR1 LGHNA, CDR2 YNFKEQ. CDR3 coding DNA: TGTGCCAGCAGCGAATCCTCCCAAGCTGGGGGGGAGCAGTTTTTT. Its translation is CASSESSQAGGEQFF.

Remarks on this clonotype: This sequence may be a read error, since a much larger clone differs from it by one base. Because it lacks the conserved phenylalanine or tryptophan at the end, this CDR3 is likely a read error. The chain couples TRBV4-3 to TRBJ2-2; no clear D gene. The CDR3 extends over 13 amino acids. The germline gives CDR1 LGHNA, CDR2 YSLEER. Trimming took 0 bases from V and 7 from J, leaving 6 bases between them. CDR3: CASSQDVDGELFS. DNA of the CDR3: TGCGCCAGCAGCCAAGATGTGGACGGGGAGCTGTTTTCT.

This clonotype was picked up many times. The rearrangement links TRBV29-1 to TRBJ2-7; possible D gene TRBD2, 5 bases. This CDR3 contains 12 residues. Per germline, CDR1 SQVTM and CDR2 ANQGSEA. V was pared by 6 bases and J by 3 bases, with 12 bases between. This CDR3 is CSVGEGDYEQYF. The CDR3 DNA reads as TGCAGCGTGGGCGAGGGAGACTACGAGCAGTACTTC.

In this sample, this clonotype turned up a few times. Compared with germline, one end of the junction differs, possibly owing to a read error. The chain combines TRBV11-2 with TRBJ2-1; tentatively, D is TRBD1 (6 bases). The CDR3 consists of 14 residues. Germline V gene data show CDR1 as SGHAT and CDR2 as FQNNGV. The CDR3 nucleotides read TGTGCCAGTAGCGCTAGGGGGAATTACAGTGAGCAGTTCTTC. As protein: CASSARGNYSEQFF. Using reference TRBV11-2 and TRBJ2-1 for the parts outside the CDR3, the full variable domain is EAGVAQSPRYKIIEKRQSVAFWCNPISGHATLYWYQQILGQGPKLLIQFQNNGVVDDSQLPKDRFSAERLKGVDSTLKIQPAKLEDSAVYLCASSARGNYSEQFFGPGTRLTVL.

Notes on this clonotype: This may come from a read error, since a much larger clone is one base off. The chain links TRBV5-6 to TRBJ2-1, with 14 bases matching TRBD2. The CDR3 runs 14 residues. The V gene's germline CDR1 is SGHDT and CDR2 YYEEEE. DNA for the CDR3: TGTGCCGGCAGCGGGACTAGCGGGGGCGATGAGCAGTTCTTC. Amino acids: CAGSGTSGGDEQFF.

The table lists this clonotype with a few counts. Because the CDR3 is missing its conserved closing phenylalanine or tryptophan, this is likely a read error. The limits of the CDR3 on the DNA are not certain, so only TCRdb's listed CDR3 is given. The CDR3: CASSLMSSAEQYI. The chain combines TRBV11-1 with TRBJ2-7. Germline V gene lookup returns CDR1 SGHAT and CDR2 FQDESV (reference sequence). Ends included, the CDR3 has 13 residues.

In regard to this clonotype: One base away lies a much larger clone, so this may be a sequencing read error. The chain carries TRBV12-3 or TRBV12-4 and TRBJ1-1; D call uncertain. The CDR3 has 15 residues. Trimming cost V 7 bases and J 7 bases, with 22 bases left between them. The CDR3 bases are TGTGCCAGCACCCCCGGGAATGGTGAACAAGGTGAAGCTTTCTTT. Translated: CASTPGNGEQGEAFF.

Details on this clonotype: Likely a read error: the CDR3 ends without its conserved phenylalanine or tryptophan. The chain joins TRBV4-1 to TRBJ2-6, with D perhaps matching TRBD2 (5 bases). Germline lookup yields CDR1 MGHRA and CDR2 YSYEKL. The CDR3 has 18 residues. V was pared by 9 bases and J by 1 base, with 22 bases between. The CDR3 reads CASSRGFLELSGANVLTL. For the CDR3, the DNA is TGCGCCAGTAGTCGAGGGTTCCTCGAACTGTCTGGGGCCAACGTCCTGACTCTC.

The sample holds a few counts of this clonotype. The chain combines TRBV5-6 with TRBJ2-3, with D perhaps TRBD2 (6 bases). Germline V gene lookup returns CDR1 SGHDT and CDR2 YYEEEE. The CDR3 sequence is 16 residues long. V was pared by 4 bases and J by 0 bases, with 15 bases between. The CDR3 protein is CASSLSGVPSTDTQYF. The CDR3 DNA sequence: TGTGCCAGCAGCCTCTCGGGGGTCCCTAGCACAGATACGCAGTATTTT.

The gene calls are TRBV11-3 and TRBJ2-5, with TRBD2 as a possible D gene (5 bases). V gave up 2 bases and J gave up 2 bases, with 12 bases separating them. CDR3 length: 15 residues. The germline V gene encodes CDR1 SGHNT and CDR2 YENEEA. In DNA form, the CDR3 reads TGTGCCAGCAGCTTAAGCAGCGGTTTGCAAGAGACCCAGTACTTC. Its protein is CASSLSSGLQETQYF.

This clonotype came up many times. V usage is TRBV4-1 and J usage is TRBJ2-7; 9 bases are a match to TRBD1. There are 15 residues in the CDR3. Germline-derived CDR1 and CDR2 are MGHRA and YSYEKL. V shed 1 base and J 4 bases; nucleotides not matched to a gene: 5. The CDR3 spells CASSQVPGQGYEQYF. CDR3 nucleotide sequence: TGCGCCAGCAGCCAAGTTCCGGGACAGGGTTACGAGCAGTACTTC.

The table lists this clonotype with a few counts. The genes are TRBV30 and TRBJ1-1, with unresolved D. Germline CDR1 GTSNPN, CDR2 SVGIG (reference sequence). This CDR3 has 12 residues. Trimming stripped 4 bases from V and 0 bases from J, with 6 bases between. In DNA, the CDR3 is TGTGCCTGGATTGAAATGAACACTGAAGCTTTCTTT. Translation: CAWIEMNTEAFF.

Concerning this clonotype itself: A read error may produce the germline difference seen at one junction end. J is TRBJ2-2 and V is TRBV11-2; D is perhaps TRBD2 (7 bases). In germline, CDR1 is SGHAT, CDR2 FQNNGV. The CDR3 totals 15 residues. CDR3 coding DNA: TGTGCCAGCAGCGGGACAACATGGAGGGCCGGGGGGCTGATTTTT. Its protein product is CASSGTTWRAGGLIF.

At least ten counts were recorded for this clonotype. The chain joins TRBV29-1 to TRBJ1-1; D not resolved. The length of the CDR3 is 13 residues. CDR1 is SQVTM, CDR2 ANQGSEA, per germline. The V and J ends lost 5 bases and 1 base respectively, with 11 bases between them. CDR3 nucleotide sequence: TGCAGCGTTCTCCAGACGCAGAACACTGAAGCTTTCTTT. It specifies CSVLQTQNTEAFF.

Regarding this clonotype: Here the CDR3 omits its conserved ending phenylalanine or tryptophan, so a read error is the likely source. The chain has TRBV4-3 and TRBJ2-2; TRBD1 matches 9 bases. CDR1 and CDR2 from the germline V gene are LGHNA and YSLEER. With 4 bases clipped from V and 6 bases from J, the junction kept 9 bases outside the gene matches. The CDR3 extends over 16 amino acids. The CDR3 is CASSRVPGQGSGELFS. DNA for the CDR3: TGCGCCAGCAGCCGGGTCCCGGGACAGGGCTCCGGGGAGCTGTTTTCT.

Of note for this clonotype: This may stem from a read error, because a much larger clone lies one nucleotide away. CDR3 sequence (DNA): TGTGCCAGCAGTACCCGGGGCGCTGATCAGCTCCAGCATTTT. Protein product: CASSTRGADQLQHF. The chain links TRBV12-3 or TRBV12-4 to TRBJ1-5; a possible D gene is TRBD1 (5 bases). This CDR3 region has 14 residues.

The chain recombines TRBV5-6 with TRBJ2-3, with D possibly being TRBD2 (5 bases). The CDR3 runs to 16 residues. V was cut by 4 bases and J by 3 bases, with 18 bases left in between. Looked up from germline, CDR1 is SGHDT and CDR2 is YYEEEE. CDR3 sequence reads: CASSLGVERGTDTQYF. CDR3 DNA: TGTGCCAGCAGCCTGGGAGTAGAGCGAGGTACAGATACGCAGTATTTT.

Remarks on this clonotype: Possible read error: a much larger clone is one base away. This chain connects TRBV6-5 to TRBJ2-1; 7 bases are shared with TRBD2. V shed 7 bases and J 14 bases; nucleotides not matched to a gene: 8. CDR1 MNHEY and CDR2 SVGAGI come from the germline V gene. This CDR3 is 11 amino acids long. The CDR3 sequence: CASTSGLEKFF. The CDR3, as DNA: TGTGCCAGCACTTCCGGACTAGAAAAGTTCTTC.

This clonotype showed up many times. The chain couples TRBV6-5 to TRBJ2-1, with 13 bases fitting TRBD2. CDR3 length equals 15 residues. The V and J ends lost 2 bases and 12 bases, in that order; junction bases with no gene match: 7. CDR1 MNHEY and CDR2 SVGAGI come from the germline V gene. The CDR3 spells CASSYGTSGDKRQFF. In nucleotides, the CDR3 is TGTGCCAGCAGTTACGGGACTAGCGGGGATAAACGGCAGTTCTTC.

The chain employs TRBV6-5 and TRBJ1-4; perhaps TRBD1 as D (5 bases). V gave up 0 bases and J gave up 4 bases, with 9 bases separating them. The CDR3 spans 15 residues. CDR1 and CDR2 from the germline V gene are MNHEY and SVGAGI. The CDR3 is CASSYSGRNNEKLFF. The CDR3 DNA sequence: TGTGCCAGCAGTTACTCGGGGCGGAATAATGAAAAACTGTTTTTT.

A note on this clonotype: Being one base from a much bigger clone, this may be a read error. The rearrangement joins TRBV14 to TRBJ1-1, with D maybe TRBD1 (5 bases). V lost 2 bases and J 3 bases, leaving 16 bases between the germline ends. Germline assignment: CDR1 SGHDN and CDR2 FVKESK. The CDR3 covers 16 residues. CDR3 residues: CASSQNPRGEYTEAFF. DNA of the CDR3: TGTGCCAGCAGCCAAAACCCTAGAGGGGAGTACACTGAAGCTTTCTTT.

This clonotype was counted only a few times. The chain has TRBV28 and TRBJ2-5, with 8 nucleotides matching TRBD1. Germline CDR1 and CDR2: MDHEN and SYDVKM. V lost 5 bases to trimming and J lost 2 bases; unmatched junction nucleotides: 7. The CDR3 runs to 15 residues. The CDR3 DNA reads as TGTGCCAGCAGTCAACGGACAGGGACACAAGAGACCCAGTACTTC. It encodes CASSQRTGTQETQYF.

This chain uses TRBV7-9 with TRBJ2-3, with D perhaps given as TRBD1 or TRBD2 (5 bases each). V was pared by 5 bases and J by 1 base, with 13 bases between. The CDR3 loop spans 15 amino acids. Germline lookup yields CDR1 SEHNR and CDR2 FQNEAQ (reference sequence). CDR3 loop: CASSTLGTGTDTQYF. Written as DNA, the CDR3 is TGTGCCAGCAGCACCCTCGGGACCGGCACAGATACGCAGTATTTT.

This sequence joins TRBV28 and TRBJ2-2; 7 bases line up with TRBD1. The CDR3 is 17 amino acids. Germline CDR1 is MDHEN and CDR2 is SYDVKM. The trim removed 6 bases at V and 3 bases at J, leaving 13 bases unmatched. For the CDR3, the DNA is TGTGCCAGCAGCCTTGGGGGATTCGGGACAGACACCGGGGAGCTGTTTTTT. It is translated as CASSLGGFGTDTGELFF.